What follows describes a single T cell receptor (beta chain). Its antigen is as yet unknown. This could be a read error, since a much larger clone is one nucleotide away. Using a J-beta primer mix together with a sample-barcoded 5' primer, a second PCR was run for roughly 6 to 12 cycles. TCRdb independently ran MiXCR on the 5' RACE reads; one entry per CDR3 protein. This sample has about 1.6 million distinct CDR3 sequences; 34% occur once, and the top ten carry around 10%. The data were taken from a study of blood T cells in healthy people across ages. Findings of the study overall: Naive T cell percentage strongly correlated with TCR beta diversity.

The sequence was obtained from a woman in her twenties or thirties in good health. The sequencing sample was made of blood.

Here the CDR3 DNA reads TGCGCCAGCAGCCAGGCCGGGACTACTAGGAATGGGCAGTTCTTC. Translated: CASSQAGTTRNGQFF. The V call is TRBV4-1, the J call TRBJ2-1; 7 positions match TRBD2. Germline assignment: CDR1 MGHRA and CDR2 YSYEKL. The CDR3 sequence is 15 residues long.